One and the same sample provided the 10 T cell receptor beta chains below, sequenced in a study of T cell responses to AZD1222 COVID-19 vaccine. The table came from immunoSEQ multiplex PCR; TCRdb's copy has only in-frame clones and leaves some out. The sample yields about 46,000 clones, about 90% seen once. Sequenced here: peripheral blood, sampled 28 days after the second AZD1222 dose. Source of these receptors: an adult who received the AZD1222 COVID-19 vaccine.

This chain joins TRBV6-2 or TRBV6-3 and TRBJ2-7, with TRBD2 as a possible D gene (5 bases). CDR1 is MNHEY, CDR2 SVGEGT, per germline. The CDR3 runs to 17 residues. V lost 0 bases and J 6 bases, leaving 21 bases between the germline ends. CDR3: CASSYSTVLLAPGEQYF. The CDR3 DNA follows: TGTGCCAGCAGTTACTCCACAGTGCTGCTAGCACCAGGCGAGCAGTACTTC.

In this sample, this clone turned up a few times. V usage is TRBV5-1 and J usage is TRBJ1-2; D uncertain. With 0 bases removed from V and 0 bases from J, the gap between germline ends came to 9 bases. The CDR3 length is 15 residues. The germline CDR1 and CDR2 sequences are SGHRS and YFSETQ. This CDR3 reads CASSLDWATNYGYTF. In DNA, the CDR3 is TGCGCCAGCAGCTTGGATTGGGCGACTAACTATGGCTACACCTTC.

This clone showed up just once. Here the CDR3 DNA reads TGCGCCAGCAGCTTGGGGTACGGCCAAAATCAGCCCCAGCATTTT. This encodes CASSLGYGQNQPQHF. The genes are TRBV5-1 and TRBJ1-5; no firm D call. There are 15 residues in the CDR3. From germline, CDR1 is SGHRS and CDR2 YFSETQ. The ends were cut back, 0 bases at V and 4 bases at J, with 11 bases in the middle.

The chain joins TRBV15 to TRBJ1-5, with D perhaps TRBD1 (6 bases). Germline CDR1 and CDR2: LNHNV and YYDKDF (reference sequence). This CDR3 spans 15 amino acids. V was trimmed by 0 bases and J by 5 bases, leaving 11 bases between them. CDR3 amino acids: CATSRDPRGHQPQHF. The CDR3 nucleotides are TGTGCCACCAGCAGAGATCCCAGGGGACATCAGCCCCAGCATTTT.

The chain employs TRBV4-3 and TRBJ1-1; D is perhaps TRBD1 (5 bases). The CDR3 sequence is 15 residues long. With 0 bases removed from V and 1 base from J, the gap between germline ends came to 9 bases. Germline CDR1 is LGHNA and CDR2 is YSLEER. The chain's CDR3 is CASSQDPGGNTEAFF. The CDR3 DNA is TGCGCCAGCAGCCAAGACCCCGGGGGGAACACTGAAGCTTTCTTT.

The chain couples TRBV7-9 to TRBJ1-1; a possible D gene is TRBD1 (5 bases). The CDR3 spans 12 residues. V lost 5 bases, J lost 6 bases, and 10 bases lay in between. The germline CDR1 and CDR2 sequences are SEHNR and FQNEAQ (reference sequence). CDR3 nucleotides: TGTGCCAGCAGCCTTGACAGCCCTGAAGCTTTCTTT. This codes for CASSLDSPEAFF.

The chain joins TRBV5-5 to TRBJ2-7; 8 nucleotides line up with TRBD1. The trim removed 6 bases at V and 1 base at J, leaving 9 bases unmatched. The CDR3 covers 15 residues. Germline lookup yields CDR1 SGHKS and CDR2 YYEKEE (reference sequence). CDR3 sequence reads: CASTYAGGLSYEQYF. CDR3 coding DNA: TGTGCCAGCACCTACGCAGGGGGCTTGTCCTACGAGCAGTACTTC.

The CDR3 DNA follows: TGCAGCGTATCAGGAGGAGACTATGGCTACACCTTC. Translation gives CSVSGGDYGYTF. The J gene is TRBJ1-2, the V gene TRBV29-1; D is unresolved. CDR3 length equals 12 residues. The V end was cut by 6 bases, the J end by 3 bases, with 11 bases between. In germline, CDR1 is SQVTM, CDR2 ANQGSEA.

The chain uses TRBV7-2 and TRBJ2-7; 7 nucleotides align to TRBD2. The V and J ends lost 4 bases and 4 bases, in that order; junction bases with no gene match: 4. CDR1 and CDR2 (germline): SGHTA, FQGNSA. The CDR3 totals 13 residues. CDR3 region: CASSSGGAYEQYF. The CDR3 DNA follows: TGTGCCAGCAGCTCGGGGGGAGCGTACGAGCAGTACTTC.

The V gene is TRBV5-1, the J gene TRBJ2-1; TRBD2 matches at 7 bases. V trimming: 1 base; J trimming: 4 bases; junction bases outside the gene matches: 5. Per germline, CDR1 SGHRS and CDR2 YFSETQ. This CDR3 comprises 15 residues. The CDR3 DNA reads as TGCGCCAGCAGCTTGTCCAGCGGGGCATACAATGAGCAGTTCTTC. The encoded protein is CASSLSSGAYNEQFF. The full variable domain, with the rest looked up from reference TRBV5-1 and TRBJ2-1, is KAGVTQTPRYLIKTRGQQVTLSCSPISGHRSVSWYQQTPGQGLQFLFEYFSETQRNKGNFPGRFSGRQFSNSRSEMNVSTLELGDSALYLCASSLSSGAYNEQFFGPGTRLTVL.